The 4 T cell receptor beta chains in this list originate from one sample, sequenced in a study of blood T cell repertoires in COVID-19. The method was immunoSEQ multiplex PCR; TCRdb's version includes in-frame clones alone and lacks a portion of them. The data hold 100,000 to 150,000 clones, with roughly 83% observed a single time. Material: peripheral blood. Receptors were obtained from a man aged 40-55 years with active or convalescent COVID-19.

The chain carries TRBV4-1 and TRBJ2-5; a possible D gene is TRBD2 (6 bases). Trimming pared 2 bases from V and 0 bases from J, leaving 13 bases between. Germline CDR1 reads MGHRA; CDR2 reads YSYEKL. This CDR3 comprises 16 residues. DNA for the CDR3: TGCGCCAGCAGCCAACTTAGCGGAGGGTACCAAGAGACCCAGTACTTC. It encodes CASSQLSGGYQETQYF.

The rearrangement uses TRBV5-5 and TRBJ2-7; D ambiguous. Deletions cut 0 bases from V and 2 bases from J, with 9 bases between. This CDR3 spans 14 amino acids. Per germline, CDR1 SGHKS and CDR2 YYEKEE (reference sequence). CDR3: CASSLVGGPYEQYF. CDR3 in DNA: TGTGCCAGCAGCTTGGTTGGTGGCCCCTACGAGCAGTACTTC.

The rearrangement links TRBV6-5 to TRBJ1-5, with a weak D call TRBD1 (5 bases). The CDR3 is made up of 14 amino acids. Trimming pared 10 bases from V and 6 bases from J, leaving 19 bases between. CDR1 is MNHEY and CDR2 is SVGAGI in the germline V gene. The CDR3 loop is CATTGGGVSQPQHF. CDR3 sequence (DNA): TGTGCCACCACGGGGGGAGGGGTGAGTCAGCCCCAGCATTTT.

The chain links TRBV10-1 to TRBJ1-3; D is ambiguous. Trimming removed 6 bases from V and 0 bases from J, with 12 bases in between. CDR3 size: 15 residues. CDR1 WNHNN and CDR2 SYGVQD come from the germline V gene (reference sequence). The DNA for the CDR3 is TGCGCCAGCAGCCCGGGGTTCAGCTCTGGAAACACCATATATTTT. Translation: CASSPGFSSGNTIYF.